The source of this T cell receptor (beta chain) is a study of T cell responses to AZD1222 COVID-19 vaccine. Broader study findings: Repertoire collection took place solely once the T cell response had peaked. The study found Spike-specific TCR breadth and depth rose after two AZD1222 doses.

V was cut by 6 bases and J by 5 bases, with 13 bases left in between. CDR1 and CDR2 from the germline V gene are MNHEY and SVGAGI. This CDR3 is built from 13 residues. Regarding this clone: What it binds is unknown.

The table came from immunoSEQ multiplex PCR; TCRdb's copy has only in-frame clones and leaves some out. The sample yields about 88,000 clones, 85% to 90% seen once. This chain uses TRBV6-5 with TRBJ1-2; weak D call: TRBD1 (5 bases). The sequence was obtained from an adult in good health. The sample consisted of peripheral blood, taken on day 0 of AZD1222 vaccination. The CDR3 loop is CASRVLGTYGYTF. The CDR3 nucleotides read TGTGCCAGCAGGGTCTTAGGGACTTATGGCTACACCTTC.